Presented here are 19 T cell receptor beta chains from one specimen sequenced in a study of T cell responses to AZD1222 COVID-19 vaccine. TCRdb's table, derived via immunoSEQ multiplex PCR, lists solely in-frame clones and lacks some. Altogether 70,000 to 90,000 clones are present, 86% being singletons, with the ten largest covering 8.7%. The sequencing here drew on peripheral blood, taken on day 0 of AZD1222 vaccination. The source of these receptors is an adult in good health.

CDR3: CASSLLAEPNTGELFF. The CDR3 DNA reads TGTGCCAGCTCACTACTAGCGGAGCCGAACACCGGGGAGCTGTTTTTT. V is TRBV18 and J is TRBJ2-2; 8 nucleotides match TRBD2. CDR3 size: 16 residues. Germline V CDR1 and CDR2: KGHSH, LQKENI. After removal of 4 bases from V and 0 bases from J, the junction contained 4 bases not matched to a gene.

The chain combines TRBV20-1 with TRBJ2-7; D may correspond to TRBD1 or TRBD2 (5 bases each). Between the trimmed V and J ends, which lost 3 bases and 4 bases, there was a span of 16 bases. Germline CDR1 reads DFQATT; CDR2 reads SNEGSKA (reference sequence). The CDR3 loop spans 14 amino acids. The CDR3 nucleotides read TGCAGTGCTAGTGATCGGGACCCGACGTACGAGCAGTACTTC. Residues: CSASDRDPTYEQYF.

This chain joins TRBV28 and TRBJ2-7; D may be TRBD2 (5 bases). The CDR3 totals 14 residues. V was shortened by 7 bases and J by 2 bases, with 15 bases between the two germline ends. Germline CDR1 reads MDHEN; CDR2 reads SYDVKM. Here the CDR3 DNA reads TGTGCCAGCACTCCTGGACGGGGAGCCTACGAGCAGTACTTC. Translation gives CASTPGRGAYEQYF.

The chain is built from TRBV4-1 and TRBJ1-5; the D gene is possibly TRBD1 (6 bases). The V gene's germline CDR1 is MGHRA and CDR2 YSYEKL. V was cut by 3 bases and J by 7 bases, with 10 bases left in between. The CDR3 has 13 amino acids. CDR3 amino acids: CASSQGAGQPQHF. DNA for the CDR3: TGCGCCAGCAGCCAGGGGGCTGGGCAGCCCCAGCATTTT.

In DNA form, the CDR3 reads TGTGCCAGCAGCAGGGGCGTAGCGGGAGATGCAGATACGCAGTATTTT. As protein: CASSRGVAGDADTQYF. The rearrangement links TRBV7-3 to TRBJ2-3; TRBD2 agrees at 9 bases. The J segment lost 4 bases and the V segment lost 5 bases, leaving 10 bases of the junction unmatched. Germline assignment: CDR1 SGHTA and CDR2 FQGTGA. The length of the CDR3 is 16 residues.

The J gene is TRBJ2-2, the V gene TRBV29-1; D ambiguous. The CDR3 covers 15 residues. The germline V gene has CDR1 SQVTM and CDR2 ANQGSEA. V lost 0 bases, J lost 6 bases, and 14 bases lay in between. DNA of the CDR3: TGCAGCGTTGAAGATCCTACAGTCGGGTCCGGGGAGCTGTTTTTT. Translated, it gives CSVEDPTVGSGELFF.

The genes are TRBV10-3 and TRBJ2-3, with no clear D. In germline, CDR1 is ENHRY, CDR2 SYGVKD. The CDR3 sequence is 14 residues long. V lost 8 bases and J lost 3, with 15 bases in between. The CDR3 reads CAISPGPITDTQYF. The CDR3 bases are TGTGCCATCTCTCCTGGACCCATAACAGATACGCAGTATTTT.

This clone has a single count. The genes are TRBV10-1 and TRBJ2-3; D gene uncertain. Trimming shortened V by 3 bases and J by 2 bases, and 0 bases separated the two germline ends. The germline CDR1 and CDR2 sequences are WNHNN and SYGVQD (reference sequence). CDR3 length: 11 amino acids. CDR3 loop: CASSDTDTQYF. For the CDR3, the DNA is TGCGCCAGCAGTGACACAGATACGCAGTATTTT.

J is TRBJ2-7 and V is TRBV30, with 10 bases aligning to TRBD2. The CDR3 consists of 14 residues. Germline CDR1 GTSNPN, CDR2 SVGIG (reference sequence). Germline trimming cut 5 bases from V and 2 bases from J; bases unmatched to any gene: 6. The CDR3 region is CAWRKRGGPYEQYF. The CDR3 region has the DNA TGTGCCTGGCGAAAGCGGGGGGGCCCCTACGAGCAGTACTTC.

The chain uses TRBV2 and TRBJ2-1; the match to TRBD2 covers 11 bases. CDR3 size: 16 residues. V lost 6 bases and J lost 9; bases outside the gene matches: 13. CDR1 is SNHLY, CDR2 FYNNEI, per germline. The CDR3 DNA is TGTGCCAGCAGCGACCCTGGACTAGCGGGCCAACTTGAGCAGTTCTTC. It specifies CASSDPGLAGQLEQFF.

This sequence joins TRBV10-3 and TRBJ2-1, with 7 bases matching TRBD1. The CDR3 is 17 amino acids. The germline CDR1 and CDR2 sequences are ENHRY and SYGVKD. Trimming took 2 bases from V and 4 from J; bases not matched to a gene: 11. The CDR3 here is CAISETSLDREYNEQFF. The DNA of the CDR3 is TGTGCCATCAGTGAGACGAGCTTAGACAGGGAGTACAATGAGCAGTTCTTC.

The chain combines TRBV7-2 with TRBJ2-1, with 10 bases fitting TRBD2. Germline V gene data show CDR1 as SGHTA and CDR2 as FQGNSA. The ends lost 3 bases at V and 11 bases at J; junction bases unmatched: 4. This CDR3 spans 13 amino acids. The CDR3 reads CASSFLAGDKQFF. CDR3 DNA: TGTGCCAGCAGCTTTCTAGCGGGAGACAAGCAGTTCTTC.

The chain employs TRBV4-1 and TRBJ2-1, with D perhaps TRBD1 or TRBD2 (5 bases each). Germline V gene lookup returns CDR1 MGHRA and CDR2 YSYEKL. Trimming stripped 2 bases from V and 6 bases from J, with 20 bases between. The CDR3 runs 17 residues. DNA of the CDR3: TGCGCCAGCAGCCAACAGGGTTGGGGAGTGGGGGTCAATGAGCAGTTCTTC. This gives the protein CASSQQGWGVGVNEQFF.

This sequence joins TRBV18 and TRBJ2-2; weak D call: TRBD1 (6 bases). CDR1 is KGHSH, CDR2 LQKENI, per germline. The CDR3 is 16 residues long. V dropped 3 bases and J dropped 0 bases, with 11 bases sitting between them. The CDR3 sequence is CASSPRTASNTGELFF. CDR3 coding DNA: TGTGCCAGCTCACCGAGGACAGCCTCGAACACCGGGGAGCTGTTTTTT.

J is TRBJ1-1 and V is TRBV12-5; weak D call: TRBD1 (5 bases). The ends were cut back, 1 base at V and 0 bases at J, with 9 bases in the middle. In germline, CDR1 is LGHNT, CDR2 FRNRAP. There are 15 residues in the CDR3. The CDR3 loop reads CASGLGRALNTEAFF. The CDR3 DNA reads as TGTGCTAGTGGTTTGGGCAGGGCATTGAACACTGAAGCTTTCTTT.

The chain is built from TRBV14 and TRBJ1-1, with D possibly matching TRBD1 (5 bases). The germline V gene has CDR1 SGHDN and CDR2 FVKESK. This CDR3 is 15 amino acids long. Trimming cost V 2 bases and J 0 bases, with 10 bases left between them. DNA of the CDR3: TGTGCCAGCAGCCAACGGGGGTCTATGAACACTGAAGCTTTCTTT. Amino acids: CASSQRGSMNTEAFF.

The chain combines TRBV10-2 with TRBJ2-2; the D is unclear. CDR1 is WSHSY, CDR2 SAAADI, per germline. The CDR3 has 13 residues. The V and J ends lost 7 bases and 0 bases respectively, with 6 bases between them. CDR3: CASKSSNTGELFF. CDR3 sequence (DNA): TGCGCCAGCAAATCCTCGAACACCGGGGAGCTGTTTTTT.

As DNA, the CDR3 is TGTGCCAGCAGTCTAGCGGGGCTGAGCTCCTACAATGAGCAGTTCTTC. This translates into CASSLAGLSSYNEQFF. J is TRBJ2-1 and V is TRBV27, with 9 positions matching TRBD2. The CDR3 runs 16 residues. Trimming cost V 5 bases and J 0 bases; bases outside gene matches: 5. CDR1 and CDR2 (germline): MNHEY, SMNVEV (reference sequence).

The rearrangement joins TRBV27 to TRBJ2-7, with 9 positions matching TRBD1. CDR1 and CDR2 from the germline V gene are MNHEY and SMNVEV (reference sequence). V dropped 6 bases and J dropped 3; count of bases not matched to a gene: 9. CDR3 size: 15 residues. CDR3 in amino acids: CASRTKGQGVYEQYF. The CDR3 nucleotides are TGTGCCAGCAGGACAAAGGGACAGGGTGTCTACGAGCAGTACTTC.